The source of this TCR beta chain is a study of blood T cell repertoires in COVID-19. For the study at large: The United States, Italy and Spain provided the acute and convalescent COVID-19 samples.

The CDR3 runs 13 residues. Germline values: CDR1 SNHLY, CDR2 FYNNEI. V lost 9 bases and J 6 bases, leaving 17 bases between the germline ends. The assay was immunoSEQ multiplex PCR, and TCRdb's table has in-frame clones only and misses some. The table includes about 170,000 clones, around four fifths detected once. The sequenced material came from peripheral blood. This clonotype was sampled from a woman in her 70s with COVID-19, enrolled during active disease. The chain employs TRBV2 and TRBJ1-2; D is undetermined. CDR3 region: CARVDGPEHGYTF. The DNA of the CDR3 is TGTGCCAGGGTAGACGGCCCGGAGCATGGCTACACCTTC.